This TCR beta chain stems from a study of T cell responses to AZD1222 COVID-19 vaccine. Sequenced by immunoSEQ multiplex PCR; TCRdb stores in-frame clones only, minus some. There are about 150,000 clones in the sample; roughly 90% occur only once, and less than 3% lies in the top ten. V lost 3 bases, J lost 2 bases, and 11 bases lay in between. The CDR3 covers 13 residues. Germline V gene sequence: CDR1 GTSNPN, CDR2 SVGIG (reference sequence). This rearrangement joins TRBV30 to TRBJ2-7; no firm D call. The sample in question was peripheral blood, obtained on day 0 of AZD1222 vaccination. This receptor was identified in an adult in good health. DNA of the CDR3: TGTGCCTGGAGGGTCGCAGCCACCTACGAGCAGTACTTC. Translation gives CAWRVAATYEQYF.